The present T cell receptor beta chain was sequenced within a study of shared clonotypes between healthy human individuals. Across the whole study: Researchers drew samples from two women and a few men aged 18 to 49.

Trimming pared 3 bases from V and 3 bases from J, leaving 24 bases between. This CDR3 has 17 amino acids. The germline CDR1 and CDR2 sequences are GTSNPN and SVGIG (reference sequence). Sequencing was performed with immunoSEQ multiplex PCR; in TCRdb, only in-frame clones are kept and a portion is missing. The table includes 1,400,000 or so clones, 98% to 99% detected once. The gene calls are TRBV30 and TRBJ2-7; TRBD1 or TRBD2 may be the D gene (6 bases each). The sequenced sample was naive CD4+ T cells sorted from blood. Subset meaning: CD45RA+ positively selected. The clonotype originates from a man aged 25-45 years in good health. In DNA, the CDR3 is TGTGCCTGGAGGCACGGACATTTGGCACGGGGGCTCTACGAGCAGTACTTC. Its protein is CAWRHGHLARGLYEQYF. The complete variable domain, with remaining parts taken from reference TRBV30 and TRBJ2-7, reads SQTIHQWPATLVQPVGSPLSLECTVEGTSNPNLYWYRQAAGRGLQLLFYSVGIGQISSEVPQNLSASRPQDRQFILSSKKLLLSDSGFYLCAWRHGHLARGLYEQYFGPGTRLTVT.